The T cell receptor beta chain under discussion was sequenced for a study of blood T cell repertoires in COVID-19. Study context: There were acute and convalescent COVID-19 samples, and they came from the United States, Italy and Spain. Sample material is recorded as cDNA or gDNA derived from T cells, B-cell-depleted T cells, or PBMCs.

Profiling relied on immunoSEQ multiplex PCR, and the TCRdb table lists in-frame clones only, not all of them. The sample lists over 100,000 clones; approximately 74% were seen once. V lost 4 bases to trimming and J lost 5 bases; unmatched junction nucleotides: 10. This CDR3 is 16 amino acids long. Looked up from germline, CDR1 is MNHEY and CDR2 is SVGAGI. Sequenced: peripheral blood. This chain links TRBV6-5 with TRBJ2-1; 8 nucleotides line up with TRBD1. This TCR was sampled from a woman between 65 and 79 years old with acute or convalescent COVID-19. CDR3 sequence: CASSSPGGGGDNEQFF. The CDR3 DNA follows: TGTGCCAGCAGTTCACCAGGGGGCGGTGGCGACAATGAGCAGTTCTTC.